This T cell receptor (beta chain) comes out of a study of beta chain features in type 1 diabetes. The CDR3 consists of 19 residues. CDR1 and CDR2 from the germline V gene are KGHSH and LQKENI. V was pared by 1 base and J by 6 bases, with 25 bases between. The isolated RNA, all of it, was reverse transcribed, so expressed TCRB transcripts were what got sequenced. The protocol was immunoSEQ multiplex PCR, while the TCRdb copy is restricted to in-frame clones and leaves out a portion. The data hold nearly 250,000 clones, with 13% to 15% observed a single time. Sequenced material: naive CD4+ T cells from blood. This receptor was obtained from a woman aged 40 to 50 in good health. The genes are TRBV18 and TRBJ2-1; possible D gene TRBD1, 5 bases. The CDR3 sequence is CASSPLPPFPGSQGNEQFF. CDR3 DNA sequence: TGTGCCAGCTCACCACTTCCCCCCTTCCCAGGGTCTCAGGGCAATGAGCAGTTCTTC.